At least ten counts were recorded for the clone carrying this T cell receptor (beta chain). What it recognizes is unknown. This specimen comes from a study of glioma-infiltrating T cells. General study results and limits: Gliomas, especially low-grade, showed above-expected tissue-blood divergence; non-neoplastic patients showed below. Tissue and blood shared very few CDR3 sequences.

Amplification of TCR alpha and beta CDR3 regions from RNA used iRepertoire nested multiplex PCR. One-step reverse transcription and amplification started from around 100-400 ng of tissue mRNA or PBMC total RNA. TCRdb reprocessed the multiplex PCR reads via MiXCR and lists one record per CDR3 protein. The sample consists of some 160,000 distinct CDR3 sequences, around 42% of them appearing once. Trimming removed 5 bases from V and 4 bases from J, with 9 bases in between. Germline CDR1 is SEHNR and CDR2 is FQNEAQ (reference sequence). The CDR3 runs to 13 residues. What was sequenced was glioma tissue, nonneoplastic brain tissue, or PBMCs (not recorded which). The chain is built from TRBV7-9 and TRBJ1-5; D unresolved. This receptor was obtained from a human donor with low-grade glioma or glioblastoma, undergoing nonglioma brain surgery, or in good health (not recorded which). The CDR3 is CASSPDLNQPQHF. Here the CDR3 DNA reads TGTGCCAGCAGCCCGGATCTAAATCAGCCCCAGCATTTT.